The rows below give T cell receptor beta chains drawn from one sample of a study of blood T cell repertoires in COVID-19. Assay used: immunoSEQ multiplex PCR; TCRdb lists only in-frame clones, some missing. The sample records roughly 280,000 clones, approximately 90% being singletons. The sample comprised peripheral blood. The receptors shown here come from a woman aged 45-65 years who had recovered from COVID-19. CDR3s include the opening cysteine and the closing phenylalanine or tryptophan. D genes are given only for firm matches. Some rows have no size entry. The others give once, few or many, or a class for an expanded clone.

CDR3 length | J gene | V gene | D gene | clone size | CDR3 protein | CDR3 DNA
15 | TRBJ2-7 | TRBV4-3 | TRBD2 | . | CASSHSGRGTYEQYF | TGCGCCAGCAGCCACAGCGGGAGGGGGACCTACGAGCAGTACTTC
14 | TRBJ2-7 | TRBV19 | TRBD2 | . | CASSKTSGRYEQYF | TGTGCCAGTAGTAAGACTAGCGGGAGGTACGAGCAGTACTTC
14 | TRBJ2-1 | TRBV28 | TRBD2 | once | CASSQLGRADEQFF | TGTGCCAGCAGTCAACTCGGGAGGGCGGATGAGCAGTTCTTC
16 | TRBJ2-7 | TRBV6-2/TRBV6-3 | TRBD1 | . | CASSSPTGRGLYEQYF | TGTGCCAGCAGTTCCCCGACCGGCAGGGGGCTTTACGAGCAGTACTTC
13 | TRBJ2-7 | TRBV7-2 | TRBD1 | . | CASSWDRVGEQYF | TGTGCCAGCAGCTGGGACAGGGTGGGAGAGCAGTACTTC
15 | TRBJ1-4 | TRBV5-1 | . | . | CASSLSGTTNEKLFF | TGCGCCAGCAGCTTATCCGGGACAACTAATGAAAAACTGTTTTTT
15 | TRBJ1-2 | TRBV7-2 | . | once | CASTLRPSGSWGYTF | TGTGCCAGCACCCTCCGCCCTTCAGGGTCTTGGGGCTACACCTTC
16 | TRBJ2-7 | TRBV9 | TRBD2 | . | CASSVASGGPPYEQYF | TGTGCCAGCAGCGTAGCTAGCGGGGGGCCCCCCTACGAGCAGTACTTC
15 | TRBJ2-1 | TRBV5-1 | . | . | CASSFSGSSYNEQFF | TGCGCCAGCAGCTTTAGCGGAAGCTCCTACAATGAGCAGTTCTTC
13 | TRBJ2-2 | TRBV11-1 | . | . | CASSLVGAGELFF | TGTGCCAGCAGCTTAGTGGGAGCCGGGGAGCTGTTTTTT
16 | TRBJ2-3 | TRBV19 | TRBD2 | . | CASTPWASGSTDTQYF | TGTGCCAGTACCCCTTGGGCTAGCGGGAGCACAGATACGCAGTATTTT
14 | TRBJ2-7 | TRBV5-1 | . | . | CASSLDTRNYEQYF | TGCGCCAGCAGCTTGGATACCAGAAACTACGAGCAGTACTTC
14 | TRBJ2-4 | TRBV28 | TRBD1 | . | CASKKPGQGSIQYF | TGTGCCAGCAAAAAACCTGGACAGGGCAGCATTCAGTACTTC
14 | TRBJ1-1 | TRBV14 | . | . | CASSQVRGGTEAFF | TGTGCCAGCAGCCAAGTAAGGGGGGGGACTGAAGCTTTCTTT
13 | TRBJ1-1 | TRBV5-1 | TRBD1 | . | CASRPGTGDEAFF | TGCGCCAGCAGACCCGGGACAGGAGACGAAGCTTTCTTT
15 | TRBJ1-1 | TRBV6-5 | TRBD1 | . | CASYRGHLINTEAFF | TGTGCCAGCTACAGGGGTCACCTAATTAACACTGAAGCTTTCTTT
16 | TRBJ1-3 | TRBV7-8 | TRBD1 | . | CASSPFGTGSGNTIYF | TGTGCCAGCAGCCCTTTCGGGACAGGGAGTGGAAACACCATATATTTT
13 | TRBJ1-2 | TRBV29-1 | TRBD1 | . | CSARDSSNYGYTF | TGCAGCGCCCGGGACAGTTCTAACTATGGCTACACCTTC
17 | TRBJ1-4 | TRBV28 | TRBD1 | . | CASTPGTAWSANEKLFF | TGTGCCAGCACCCCCGGGACAGCCTGGAGTGCGAATGAAAAACTGTTTTTT
13 | TRBJ2-5 | TRBV19 | . | . | CASTPSRGETQYF | TGTGCCAGTACCCCCTCACGGGGGGAGACCCAGTACTTC
15 | TRBJ2-1 | TRBV6-4 | TRBD2 | . | CASSEGTSGGNEQFF | TGTGCCAGCAGTGAGGGGACTAGCGGGGGGAATGAGCAGTTCTTC
14 | TRBJ1-2 | TRBV5-1 | . | . | CASSLERTATGYTF | TGCGCCAGCAGCTTGGAGAGGACAGCGACGGGCTACACCTTC
15 | TRBJ1-3 | TRBV2 | . | once | CASSRSGGERNTIYF | TGTGCCAGCAGCCGATCGGGGGGAGAGAGGAACACCATATATTTT
15 | TRBJ2-1 | TRBV3-1/TRBV3-2 | TRBD2 | . | CASSQAPTSSHEQFF | TGTGCCAGCAGCCAAGCCCCGACTAGCAGCCATGAGCAGTTCTTC
13 | TRBJ1-5 | TRBV7-8 | . | once | CAGANGSNQPQHF | TGTGCCGGAGCCAATGGTAGCAATCAGCCCCAGCATTTT
13 | TRBJ1-1 | TRBV6-5 | TRBD1 | . | CASRGQAAPRAFF | TGTGCCAGCAGGGGACAGGCGGCCCCCAGAGCTTTCTTT
15 | TRBJ2-1 | TRBV2 | TRBD2 | once | CASNPRASGRNEQFF | TGTGCCAGCAACCCACGGGCTAGCGGGAGGAATGAGCAGTTCTTC
13 | TRBJ1-5 | TRBV12-3/TRBV12-4 | TRBD1 | . | CASSPQGNQPQHF | TGTGCCAGCAGTCCACAGGGGAATCAGCCCCAGCATTTT
13 | TRBJ2-1 | TRBV12-5 | . | . | CASGLVQLAEQFF | TGTGCTAGTGGTTTGGTACAATTAGCGGAGCAGTTCTTC
15 | TRBJ1-2 | TRBV28 | . | . | CASRQLDRGGNGYTF | TGTGCCAGCAGACAACTCGATAGGGGCGGGAATGGCTACACCTTC
15 | TRBJ2-1 | TRBV11-2 | TRBD2 | . | CASSLAGGGYNEQFF | TGTGCCAGCAGCCTAGCGGGAGGCGGGTACAATGAGCAGTTCTTC
14 | TRBJ1-2 | TRBV6-5 | . | . | CASSYSADSYGYTF | TGTGCCAGCAGTTACTCCGCCGACAGCTATGGCTACACCTTC
13 | TRBJ1-5 | TRBV10-2 | . | . | CASSEQTNQPQHF | TGCGCCAGCAGTGAGCAGACTAATCAGCCCCAGCATTTT
15 | TRBJ1-2 | TRBV9 | TRBD1 | . | CASSGTQGDVYGYTF | TGTGCCAGCAGCGGTACACAGGGGGATGTCTATGGCTACACCTTC
15 | TRBJ2-2 | TRBV5-5 | . | . | CASSLAGAFTGELFF | TGTGCCAGCAGCTTAGCAGGGGCTTTCACCGGGGAGCTGTTTTTT
12 | TRBJ1-1 | TRBV5-1 | . | . | CASRQGRTEAFF | TGCGCCAGCAGACAGGGTAGGACTGAAGCTTTCTTT